The T cell receptor (beta chain) under discussion was sequenced for a study of cytomegalovirus exposure and HLA in healthy donors. In the PCR, 60 Vbeta and 13 Jbeta primers were used. Clones were sequenced by immunoSEQ multiplex PCR, and TCRdb holds only the in-frame ones, with some missing. The sample contains around 87,000 clones, roughly 80% of which appear only once. The clonotype comes from a girl aged 2 to 10 in good health and CMV-seropositive. Source material: PBMCs.

The CDR3 spells CASSSPGLAETAQYF. The CDR3 DNA reads as TGTGCCAGCAGTTCACCGGGACTAGCGGAGACGGCTCAGTACTTC. V and J are TRBV27 and TRBJ2-7; 11 nucleotides agree with TRBD2. V dropped 4 bases and J dropped 10; count of bases not matched to a gene: 12. The CDR3 has 15 amino acids. Per germline, CDR1 MNHEY and CDR2 SMNVEV (reference sequence).